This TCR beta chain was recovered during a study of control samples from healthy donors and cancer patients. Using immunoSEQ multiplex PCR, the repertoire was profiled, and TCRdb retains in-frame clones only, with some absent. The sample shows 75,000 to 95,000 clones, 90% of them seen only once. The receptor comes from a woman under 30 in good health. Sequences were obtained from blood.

The DNA of the CDR3 is TGTGCCGGAGTACAGGGTGGCGAGCAGTACTTC. Its translation: CAGVQGGEQYF. The chain couples TRBV2 to TRBJ2-7; TRBD1 is a possible D gene (6 bases). CDR3 size: 11 residues. The germline gives CDR1 SNHLY, CDR2 FYNNEI. Trimming removed 11 bases from V and 6 bases from J, with 14 bases in between.